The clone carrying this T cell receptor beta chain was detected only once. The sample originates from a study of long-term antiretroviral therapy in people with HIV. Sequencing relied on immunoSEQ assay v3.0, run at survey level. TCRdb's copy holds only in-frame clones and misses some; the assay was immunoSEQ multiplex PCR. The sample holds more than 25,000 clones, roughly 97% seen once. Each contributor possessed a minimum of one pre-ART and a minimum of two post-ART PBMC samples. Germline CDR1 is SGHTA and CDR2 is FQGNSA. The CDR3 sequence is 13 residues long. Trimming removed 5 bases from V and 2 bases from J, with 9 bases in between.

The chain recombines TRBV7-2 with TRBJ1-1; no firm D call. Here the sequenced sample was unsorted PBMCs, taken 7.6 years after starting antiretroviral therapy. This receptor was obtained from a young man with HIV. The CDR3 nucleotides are TGTGCCAGCAGCCCCTACTTAAACACTGAAGCTTTCTTT. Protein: CASSPYLNTEAFF.